The clone carrying this T cell receptor (beta chain) was detected only a few times. This specimen comes from a study of blood T cell repertoires in COVID-19. Across the whole study: T cells, B-cell-depleted T cells, or PBMCs provided the cDNA or gDNA that served as material.

This CDR3 has 17 residues. Germline V lookup: CDR1 LGHNA, CDR2 YNFKEQ. V gave up 3 bases and J gave up 7 bases, with 24 bases separating them. As originally analysed: Reference gene primers were amplified, and this amplification served to estimate nucleated cell counts. The method was immunoSEQ multiplex PCR; TCRdb's version includes in-frame clones alone and lacks a portion of them. The V and J calls and the clone size are those of that table, but D and trimming were determined from the DNA. The data hold under 350,000 clones, with less than 90% observed a single time. The material sequenced was peripheral blood. The clonotype comes from a man in his fifties or sixties who had recovered from COVID-19. The rearrangement joins TRBV4-2 to TRBJ2-5; a possible D gene is TRBD2 (7 bases). DNA for the CDR3: TGTGCCAGCAGCCAGGCAGAGGGGGGGCGCCGAGGCGGGACCCAGTACTTC. Amino acid sequence: CASSQAEGGRRGGTQYF.